This TCR beta chain came from a study of blood T cell repertoires in COVID-19. The method was immunoSEQ multiplex PCR; TCRdb's version includes in-frame clones alone and lacks a portion of them. The repertoire includes roughly 150,000 clones, roughly four fifths of them detected once, and roughly 15% sits in the top ten. V was shortened by 4 bases and J by 4 bases, with 16 bases between the two germline ends. Germline V gene sequence: CDR1 LGHDT, CDR2 YNNKEL (reference sequence). The CDR3 is made up of 15 amino acids. Sequencing input: peripheral blood. This TCR came from a human donor with acute or convalescent COVID-19. The donor label of this sample is uncertain. The gene calls are TRBV3-1 (or the pseudogene TRBV3-2) and TRBJ1-1; D uncertain. CDR3 in amino acids: CASSPSGGRSTEAFF. The CDR3 DNA follows: TGTGCCAGCAGCCCATCAGGAGGGAGAAGCACTGAAGCTTTCTTT.